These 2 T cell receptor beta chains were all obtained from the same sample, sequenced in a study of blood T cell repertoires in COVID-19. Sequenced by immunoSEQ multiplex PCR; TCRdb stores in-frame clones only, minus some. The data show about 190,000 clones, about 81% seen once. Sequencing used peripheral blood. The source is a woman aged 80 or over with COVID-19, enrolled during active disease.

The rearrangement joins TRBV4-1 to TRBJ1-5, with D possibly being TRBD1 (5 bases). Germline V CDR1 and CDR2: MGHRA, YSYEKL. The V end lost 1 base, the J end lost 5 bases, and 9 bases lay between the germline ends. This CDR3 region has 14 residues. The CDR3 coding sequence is TGCGCCAGCAGCCAAGTAGGGGTTCATCAGCCCCAGCATTTT. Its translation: CASSQVGVHQPQHF.

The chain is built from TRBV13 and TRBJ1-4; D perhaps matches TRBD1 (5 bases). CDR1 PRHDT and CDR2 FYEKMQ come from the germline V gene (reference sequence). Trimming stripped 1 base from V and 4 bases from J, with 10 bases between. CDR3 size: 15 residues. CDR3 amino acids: CASSLAGSGNEKLFF. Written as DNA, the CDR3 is TGTGCCAGCAGCTTAGCAGGGTCCGGTAATGAAAAACTGTTTTTT.